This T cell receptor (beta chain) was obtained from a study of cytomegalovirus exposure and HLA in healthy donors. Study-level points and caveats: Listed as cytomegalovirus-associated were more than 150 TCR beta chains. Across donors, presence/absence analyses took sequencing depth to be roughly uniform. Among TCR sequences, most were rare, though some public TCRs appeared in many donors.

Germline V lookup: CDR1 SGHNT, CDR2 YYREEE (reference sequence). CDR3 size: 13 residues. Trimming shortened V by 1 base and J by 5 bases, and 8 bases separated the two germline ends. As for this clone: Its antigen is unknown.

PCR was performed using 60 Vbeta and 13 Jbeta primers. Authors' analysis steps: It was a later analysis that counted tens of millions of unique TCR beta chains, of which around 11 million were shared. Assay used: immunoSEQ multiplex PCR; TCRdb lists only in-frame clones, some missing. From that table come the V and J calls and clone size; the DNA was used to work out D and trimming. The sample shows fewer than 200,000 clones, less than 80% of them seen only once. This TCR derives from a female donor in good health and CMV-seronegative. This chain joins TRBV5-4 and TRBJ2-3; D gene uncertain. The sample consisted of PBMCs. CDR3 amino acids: CASSLPTQDTQYF. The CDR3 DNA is TGTGCCAGCAGCTTGCCCACACAAGATACGCAGTATTTT.